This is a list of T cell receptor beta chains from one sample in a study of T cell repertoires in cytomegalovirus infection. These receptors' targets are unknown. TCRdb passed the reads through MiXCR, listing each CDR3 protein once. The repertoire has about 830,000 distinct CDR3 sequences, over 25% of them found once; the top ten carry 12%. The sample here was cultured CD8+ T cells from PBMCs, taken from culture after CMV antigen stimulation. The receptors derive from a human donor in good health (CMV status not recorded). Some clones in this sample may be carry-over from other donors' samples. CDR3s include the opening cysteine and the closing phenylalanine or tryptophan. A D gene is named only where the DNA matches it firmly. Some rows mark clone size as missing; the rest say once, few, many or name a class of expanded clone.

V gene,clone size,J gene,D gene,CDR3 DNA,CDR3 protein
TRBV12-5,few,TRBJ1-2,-,TGTGCTAGTGGTTTGGGAAATCCAGTGGATGGCTACACCTTC,CASGLGNPVDGYTF
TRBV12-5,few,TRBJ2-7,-,TGTGCTAGTGGTTTGGGCGGAGACCACGAGCAGTACTTC,CASGLGGDHEQYF
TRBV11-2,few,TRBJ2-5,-,TGTGCCAGCAGCTTAGAGACGGGAATTGAGACCCAGTACTTC,CASSLETGIETQYF
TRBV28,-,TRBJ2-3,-,TGTGCCAGCAGTACAGGGCCAGGCCTGTCGGATACGCAGTATTTT,CASSTGPGLSDTQYF
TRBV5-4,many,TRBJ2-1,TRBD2,TGTGCCAGCAGCTCGCCTGCTAGCGGTGCCTACAATGAGCAGTTCTTC,CASSSPASGAYNEQFF
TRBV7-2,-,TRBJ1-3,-,TGTGCCAGCAGCTTAGTATCCCAGGGACTCAGCTCTGGAAACACCATATATTTT,CASSLVSQGLSSGNTIYF
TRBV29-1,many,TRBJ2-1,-,TGCAGCGGAACGACCGGGACACGGGGCAATGAGCAGTTCTTC,CSGTTGTRGNEQFF
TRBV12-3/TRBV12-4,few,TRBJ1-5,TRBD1,TGTGCCAGCAGCTCCGGGACAGGGAATAATCAGCCCCAGCATTTT,CASSSGTGNNQPQHF
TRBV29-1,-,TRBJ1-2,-,TGCAGCGTTGAAGACCGAGAGGGGGGAACCTATGGCTACACCTTC,CSVEDREGGTYGYTF
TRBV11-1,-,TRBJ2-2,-,TGTGCCAGCAGCTTAGCGCTTAGGCTCGACACCGGGGAGCTGTTTTTT,CASSLALRLDTGELFF
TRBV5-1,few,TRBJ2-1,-,TGCGCCAGCAGCCCCCCGGGACATGGTCTACAAGAGCAGTTCTTC,CASSPPGHGLQEQFF
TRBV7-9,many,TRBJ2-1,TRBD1,TGTGCCAGCAGCTTATACCCTCCTTTACAGGGGGTTGATGAGCAGTTCTTC,CASSLYPPLQGVDEQFF
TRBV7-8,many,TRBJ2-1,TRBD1,TGTGCCAGCAGCTTAGGACAGGGATTAAACAATGAGCAGTTCTTC,CASSLGQGLNNEQFF
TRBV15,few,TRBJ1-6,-,TGTGCCACCAGCAGAGATCGGGCAGCTAATTCACCCCTCCACTTT,CATSRDRAANSPLHF
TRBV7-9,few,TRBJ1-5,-,TGTGCCAGCAGCTTTGATGAACAGCCCCAGCATTTT,CASSFDEQPQHF
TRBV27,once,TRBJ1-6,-,TGTGTCAGCACCGTCGGGCAGTATAATTCACCCCTCCACTTT,CVSTVGQYNSPLHF
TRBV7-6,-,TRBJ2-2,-,TGTGCCAGCAGCTCCGTTCCTACCGGGGAGCTGTTTTTT,CASSSVPTGELFF
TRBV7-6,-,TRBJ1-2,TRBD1,TGTGCCAGCAGCGGACGGACAGGGAAGAACTATGGCTACACCTTC,CASSGRTGKNYGYTF
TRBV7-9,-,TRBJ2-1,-,TGTGCCAGCAGTACACCCAGACAGGATGTTGGGCAGTTCTTC,CASSTPRQDVGQFF
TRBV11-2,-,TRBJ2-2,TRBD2,TGTGCCAGCAGCAAGGGACTAGCGGGGGGGAGGACCGGGGAGCTGTTTTTT,CASSKGLAGGRTGELFF
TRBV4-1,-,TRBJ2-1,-,TGCGCCAGCAGCCAGGTCGTTCCGGGACACGCCGTGATCGATGAGCAGTTCTTC,CASSQVVPGHAVIDEQFF
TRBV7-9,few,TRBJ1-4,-,TGTGCCACCCCCTCTGCAACTAATGAAAAACTGTTTTTT,CATPSATNEKLFF
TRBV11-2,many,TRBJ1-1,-,TGTGCCAGCAGCTCCGGGGGACACACTGAAGCTTTCTTT,CASSSGGHTEAFF
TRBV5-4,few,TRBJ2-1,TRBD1,TGTGCCAGCAGCTTGGCCAGGGGGAAGGTGAATGAGCAGTTCTTC,CASSLARGKVNEQFF
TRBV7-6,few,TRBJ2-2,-,TGTGCCAGCAGCTTAGAGTGGGGCGGCACCGGGGAGCTGTTTTTT,CASSLEWGGTGELFF
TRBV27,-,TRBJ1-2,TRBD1,TGTGCCAGCAGTTTAGGGACAGGGGCCCTCTATGGCTACACCTTC,CASSLGTGALYGYTF
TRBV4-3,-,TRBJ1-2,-,TGCGCCAGCAGCCAGAACGGGGCAGTAGAGGATGGCTACACCTTC,CASSQNGAVEDGYTF
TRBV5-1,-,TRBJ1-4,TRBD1,TGCGCCAGCAGCTGGGACAGGGGGCTAGAGGAAAAACTGTTTTTT,CASSWDRGLEEKLFF
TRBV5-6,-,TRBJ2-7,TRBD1,TGTGCCAGCAGCCCGGACAGGGACTTCTTTAGCTACGAGCAGTACTTC,CASSPDRDFFSYEQYF
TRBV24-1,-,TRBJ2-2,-,TGTGCCACCAGAGGGGGGGCCAACACCGGGGAGCTGTTTTTT,CATRGGANTGELFF
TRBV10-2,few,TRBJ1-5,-,TGCGCCAGCAGTGAGTCCAGGGCCAATCAGCCCCAGCATTTT,CASSESRANQPQHF
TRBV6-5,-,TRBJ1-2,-,TGTGCCAGCAGTTACTCAGGGAGGGAAGACGGCTACACCTTC,CASSYSGREDGYTF
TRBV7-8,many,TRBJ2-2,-,TGTGCCAGCAGCCAAAAGCGGGACACTCCGAACACCGGGGAGCTGTTTTTT,CASSQKRDTPNTGELFF
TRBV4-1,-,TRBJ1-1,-,TGCGCCAGCAGCCAGATCGGGACGGTGCCTGAAGCTTTCTTT,CASSQIGTVPEAFF
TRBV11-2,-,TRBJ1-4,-,TGTGCCAGCAGCCCCGAGGGACCGAGGAATGAAAAACTGTTTTTT,CASSPEGPRNEKLFF
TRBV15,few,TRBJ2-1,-,TGTGCCACCAGCAGAGGGTTCAGGGACAATGAGCAGTTCTTC,CATSRGFRDNEQFF
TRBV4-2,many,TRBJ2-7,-,TGTGCCAGCAGCCAAGCCCCTTGGTTGGGGAACTCCTACGAGCAGTACTTC,CASSQAPWLGNSYEQYF
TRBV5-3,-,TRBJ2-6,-,TGTGCCAGCAGCACACAGGGTCCTGGGGCCAACGTCCTGACTTTC,CASSTQGPGANVLTF
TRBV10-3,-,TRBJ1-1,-,TGTGCCATCAGTGAGGAGAGAATGAACACTGAAGCTTTCTTT,CAISEERMNTEAFF
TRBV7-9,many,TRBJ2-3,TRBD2,TGTGCCAGCAGCCCGACTAGGGCTAGCGGCTACACAGATACGCAGTATTTT,CASSPTRASGYTDTQYF
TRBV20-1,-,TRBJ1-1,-,TGCAGTGCTAGAGATTTAGCAACCTACACTGAAGCTTTCTTT,CSARDLATYTEAFF
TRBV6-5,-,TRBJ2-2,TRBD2,TGTGCCAACAGTCTCCGGACTAGCGAGGGAACCGGGGAGCTGTTTTTT,CANSLRTSEGTGELFF
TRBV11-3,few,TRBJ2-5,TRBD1,TGTGCCAGCAGCTCCGGGACAGGGCTAGAGACCCAGTACTTC,CASSSGTGLETQYF
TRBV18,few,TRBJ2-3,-,TGTGCCAGCTCACCACCACAGACAGATACGCAGTATTTT,CASSPPQTDTQYF
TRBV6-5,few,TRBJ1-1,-,TGTGCCAGCAGTACGACAAAGGAAGCTTTCTTT,CASSTTKEAFF